This TCR beta chain was sequenced during a study of blood T cells in healthy people across ages. Through a sample-barcoded 5' primer and a J-beta primer mix, a second PCR was run for about 6 to 12 cycles. TCRdb reanalysed the 5' RACE reads using MiXCR and keeps one entry per CDR3 protein. The sample contains 890,000 or so distinct CDR3 sequences, under 80% of which appear only once. Germline V gene sequence: CDR1 SNHLY, CDR2 FYNNEI. V lost 3 bases and J lost 3, with 8 bases in between. The CDR3 is made up of 13 amino acids. The sequence was obtained from a man in his thirties or forties in good health. Sequenced input: blood. The chain links TRBV2 to TRBJ1-1; D is possibly TRBD1 (5 bases). CDR3 sequence reads: CASSEDTDTEAFF. CDR3 DNA: TGTGCCAGCAGTGAGGACACCGACACTGAAGCTTTCTTT.